The rows below give T cell receptor beta chains drawn from one sample of a study of regulatory T cells in long-lasting Graves disease. One entry per CDR3 protein results from TCRdb running MiXCR on the multiplex PCR reads. The profile shows approximately 490,000 distinct CDR3 sequences, about a sixth of them singletons. This same sample was also part of a study on T cells in Graves' hyperthyroidism and ophthalmopathy.

The sample consisted of peripheral blood mononuclear cells (PBMCs), taken at new diagnosis, from a patient treated with antithyroid drugs. These receptors all stem from a man between 40 and 49 years old with Graves disease. Each CDR3 is given with its conserved first and last residue. The order of the fields is J gene, V gene, D gene, clone size, CDR3 DNA, CDR3 protein. A D gene is named only where the DNA matches it firmly. Size is omitted from some rows. Given values are once, few, many or a class for expanded clones.

J gene: TRBJ2-1; V gene: TRBV20-1; D gene: .; clone size: .; CDR3 DNA: TGCAGTGCTAGAGATGGCTTGGGCTTCAATGAGCAGTTCTTC; CDR3 protein: CSARDGLGFNEQFF
J gene: TRBJ1-2; V gene: TRBV3-1; D gene: .; clone size: many; CDR3 DNA: TGTGCCAGCAGCCAAGCCCCCGCCGTTTATGGCTACACCTTC; CDR3 protein: CASSQAPAVYGYTF
J gene: TRBJ2-1; V gene: TRBV19; D gene: TRBD2; clone size: .; CDR3 DNA: TGTGCCAGTAAGACTAGCGGCTCCTACAATGAGCAGTTCTTC; CDR3 protein: CASKTSGSYNEQFF
J gene: TRBJ2-7; V gene: TRBV15; D gene: TRBD2; clone size: many; CDR3 DNA: TGTGCCACCAGCAGAGGGGGGGGACCTTACGAGCAGTACTTC; CDR3 protein: CATSRGGGPYEQYF
J gene: TRBJ2-1; V gene: TRBV27; D gene: TRBD1; clone size: .; CDR3 DNA: TGTGCCAGCAGCCGACAGGGAGTCTACAATGAGCAGTTCTTC; CDR3 protein: CASSRQGVYNEQFF
J gene: TRBJ2-2; V gene: TRBV7-9; D gene: TRBD1; clone size: many; CDR3 DNA: TGTGCCAGCAGCTGGAGGACAGGGTCCGCCGGGGAGCTGTTTTTT; CDR3 protein: CASSWRTGSAGELFF
J gene: TRBJ2-2; V gene: TRBV3-1; D gene: .; clone size: many; CDR3 DNA: TGTGCCAGCAGCCAAGACAGGGGACACACCGGGGAGCTGTTTTTT; CDR3 protein: CASSQDRGHTGELFF
J gene: TRBJ2-5; V gene: TRBV7-9; D gene: TRBD1; clone size: .; CDR3 DNA: TGTGCCAGCAGCTCGCATGATGGACAGGGGGCGGAGACCCAGTACTTC; CDR3 protein: CASSSHDGQGAETQYF
J gene: TRBJ2-5; V gene: TRBV20-1; D gene: .; clone size: few; CDR3 DNA: TGCAGTGCTAGAGATCACAGTCAAGAGACCCAGTACTTC; CDR3 protein: CSARDHSQETQYF
J gene: TRBJ1-6; V gene: TRBV2; D gene: .; clone size: many; CDR3 DNA: TGTGCCAGCAGTGATTCGGGGTGGGGTTCACCCCTCCACTTT; CDR3 protein: CASSDSGWGSPLHF
J gene: TRBJ2-2; V gene: TRBV7-9; D gene: .; clone size: few; CDR3 DNA: TGTGCCAGCAGCCGAACAGGGTTGACCGGGGAGCTGTTTTTT; CDR3 protein: CASSRTGLTGELFF
J gene: TRBJ1-1; V gene: TRBV28; D gene: .; clone size: many; CDR3 DNA: TGTGCCAGCAGTTTGCCAGGGGAAGCTTTCTTT; CDR3 protein: CASSLPGEAFF
J gene: TRBJ2-1; V gene: TRBV29-1; D gene: .; clone size: many; CDR3 DNA: TGCAGCGCCAGGGGCGGAGGTGAGCAGTTCTTC; CDR3 protein: CSARGGGEQFF
J gene: TRBJ2-6; V gene: TRBV6-2/TRBV6-3; D gene: .; clone size: .; CDR3 DNA: TGTGCCAGCAGTGAAGTTGGGTCTGGGGCCAACGTCCTGACTTTC; CDR3 protein: CASSEVGSGANVLTF
J gene: TRBJ2-6; V gene: TRBV6-1; D gene: .; clone size: few; CDR3 DNA: TGTGCCAGCAGATTACACTCCCCCTCTGGGGCCAACGTCCTGACTTTC; CDR3 protein: CASRLHSPSGANVLTF
J gene: TRBJ2-1; V gene: TRBV2; D gene: .; clone size: .; CDR3 DNA: TGTGCCAGCAGTGACTGGGGGGGCAGTGAGCAGTTCTTC; CDR3 protein: CASSDWGGSEQFF
J gene: TRBJ2-2; V gene: TRBV6-1; D gene: .; clone size: .; CDR3 DNA: TGTGCCAGCAGAAAACCGGGAACGAACACCGGGGAGCTGTTTTTT; CDR3 protein: CASRKPGTNTGELFF
J gene: TRBJ2-7; V gene: TRBV6-1; D gene: .; clone size: once; CDR3 DNA: TGTGCCAGCAGCGGGCCCACGGAGGAGCAGTACTTC; CDR3 protein: CASSGPTEEQYF
J gene: TRBJ2-7; V gene: TRBV6-1; D gene: .; clone size: few; CDR3 DNA: TGTGCCAGCAGTGAATCTAGGGGAAGCTACGAGCAGTACTTC; CDR3 protein: CASSESRGSYEQYF
J gene: TRBJ2-7; V gene: TRBV7-8; D gene: .; clone size: many; CDR3 DNA: TGTGCCAGCAGCTTAGCGCGCCAGAACTACGAGCAGTACTTC; CDR3 protein: CASSLARQNYEQYF
J gene: TRBJ2-1; V gene: TRBV7-9; D gene: TRBD2; clone size: .; CDR3 DNA: TGTGCCAGCAGCTTTTTCTCTCTCGGGACTAGCGGGGAAAACGGTCGGCAGTTCTTC; CDR3 protein: CASSFFSLGTSGENGRQFF
J gene: TRBJ1-1; V gene: TRBV5-5; D gene: .; clone size: .; CDR3 DNA: TGTGCCAGCAGCCACCAGGGTGTCCCTGAAGCTTTCTTT; CDR3 protein: CASSHQGVPEAFF